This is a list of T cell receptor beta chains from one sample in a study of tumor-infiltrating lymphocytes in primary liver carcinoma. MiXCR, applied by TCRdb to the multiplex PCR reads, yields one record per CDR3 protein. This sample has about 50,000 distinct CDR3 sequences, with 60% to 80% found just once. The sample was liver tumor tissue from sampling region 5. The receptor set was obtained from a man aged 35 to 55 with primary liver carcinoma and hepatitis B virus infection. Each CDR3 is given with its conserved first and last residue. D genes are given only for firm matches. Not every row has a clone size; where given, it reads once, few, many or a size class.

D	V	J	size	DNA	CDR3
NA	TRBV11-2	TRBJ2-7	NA	TGTGCCTACAGCTCTAACTGGAACTCCTACGAGCAGTACTTC	CAYSSNWNSYEQYF
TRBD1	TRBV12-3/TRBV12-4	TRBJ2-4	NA	TGTGCCAGCAGCTCAGGGGGTAGAGCCCGGGCCAAAAACATTCAGTATTTC	CASSSGGRARAKNIQYF
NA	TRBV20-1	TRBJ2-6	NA	TGCAGTGCTAGTTCACCTGGGGCCAACGTCCTGACTTTC	CSASSPGANVLTF
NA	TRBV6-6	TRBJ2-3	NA	TGTGCCATCACCAGGGAGAGCACAGATACGCAGTATTTC	CAITRESTDTQYF
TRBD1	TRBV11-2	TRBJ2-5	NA	TGTGTCAGTAGCTTGGGACAGGGATCCCAAGAGACCCAGTACTTC	CVSSLGQGSQETQYF
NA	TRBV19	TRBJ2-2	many	TGTGCCAGTAGGAGGGGGATGTCCACCGGGGAGCTGTTTTTT	CASRRGMSTGELFF
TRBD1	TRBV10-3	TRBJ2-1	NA	TGTGTCATCAGTGAGTTGACGGGACAGGAGCAGTTCTTC	CVISELTGQEQFF
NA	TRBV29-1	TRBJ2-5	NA	TGCAGCGTTGGAGACACGACAGTGAGGTCGGAGACCCAGTACTTC	CSVGDTTVRSETQYF
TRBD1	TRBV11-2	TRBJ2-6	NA	TGTGCCAGCGGCATGGTGGGAGACAGGGGCATTTCCCTCTCTAGGGCCAGCGTCCTGACTTTC	CASGMVGDRGISLSRASVLTF
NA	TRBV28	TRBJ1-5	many	TGTGCCAGCATTTGGGGGGTGGGTCAGCCCCAGCATTTT	CASIWGVGQPQHF
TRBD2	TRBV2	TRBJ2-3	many	TGTGCCAGCATGTGGCTAGCGGGAGGCACAGATACGCAGTATTTT	CASMWLAGGTDTQYF
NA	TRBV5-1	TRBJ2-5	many	TGCGCCAGCAGCCCCCGTTCCAGGAGAGAGACCCAGTACTTC	CASSPRSRRETQYF
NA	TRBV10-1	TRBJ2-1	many	TGCGCCAGCAGTGATCGATTGCGCGAGCAGTTCTTC	CASSDRLREQFF
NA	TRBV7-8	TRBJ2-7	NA	TGTGCCAGCGGCGCTCTCGGTCCTTACGAGCAGTACTTC	CASGALGPYEQYF
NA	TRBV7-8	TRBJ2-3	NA	TGTACCAGCAGCTTGGGAGCGCTTCACTCTCCTTATACGCAGTATTTT	CTSSLGALHSPYTQYF
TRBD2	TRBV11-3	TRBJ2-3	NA	TGTGTCAGCAGCTTCAGCGGGAGGCCGACAGATACGCAGTATTTT	CVSSFSGRPTDTQYF
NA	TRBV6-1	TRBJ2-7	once	TGTGCCAGCACCCGGATATGTTCCTACGAGCAGTACTTC	CASTRICSYEQYF
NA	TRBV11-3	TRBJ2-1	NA	TGTGCCAGGAGTTTAGGCGCCTCGAACAATGAGCAGTTCTTC	CARSLGASNNEQFF
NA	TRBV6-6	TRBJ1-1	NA	TGTGCCAGCAGCATAGGGGGGGCTACTGAAGCTTTCTTC	CASSIGGATEAFF
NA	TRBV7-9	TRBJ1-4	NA	TGTGTCAGCAGCTTAGCTGGCCAGAATGAAAAGCTGTTTTTT	CVSSLAGQNEKLFF
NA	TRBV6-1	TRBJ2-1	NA	TGTGCCAGCAATGACCGGACAAAAAGCTCCTACAATGAGCAGTTCTTT	CASNDRTKSSYNEQFF
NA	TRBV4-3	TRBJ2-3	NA	TGCGCCAGCATCCAAGGGGGTGCATCATACACGCAGTATTTT	CASIQGGASYTQYF
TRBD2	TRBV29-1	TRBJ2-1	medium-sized	TGCAGCGTTGGGGAGGGAGGGCAGTTCTTC	CSVGEGGQFF
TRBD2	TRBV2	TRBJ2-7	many	TGTGCCAGCAACCCTAGCGGCCTCTACGAGCAGTACTTC	CASNPSGLYEQYF
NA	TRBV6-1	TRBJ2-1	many	TGTGCCAGCAACCGAGGCGGGGTCTCCCACAATGAGCAGTTCTTC	CASNRGGVSHNEQFF
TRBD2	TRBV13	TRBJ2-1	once	TGTGCCAGCAGCTGGAGAGGGCCAGCGGGAGGTTTGTGCTCCTACAATGAGCAGTTCTTC	CASSWRGPAGGLCSYNEQFF
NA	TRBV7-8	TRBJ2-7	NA	TGTGCCAGTAGCCCCCGACAGGACATCCCCTACGAGCAGTACTTC	CASSPRQDIPYEQYF